A single sample is the source of the 6 T cell receptor beta chains below, sequenced in a study of blood T cell repertoires in COVID-19. Generated by immunoSEQ multiplex PCR, the TCRdb table keeps only in-frame clones and is missing some. The sample contains tens of thousands of clones, about 87% of which appear only once. The material sequenced was peripheral blood. The receptors here all came from a human donor in a cohort sampled during active COVID-19.

This sequence joins TRBV5-1 and TRBJ2-5; weak D call: TRBD2 (6 bases). The CDR3 is 13 residues long. The V gene's germline CDR1 is SGHRS and CDR2 YFSETQ. The V and J ends lost 4 bases and 4 bases respectively, with 11 bases between them. This CDR3 is CASSGDSGETQYF. The CDR3 DNA reads as TGCGCCAGCAGCGGGGACTCTGGAGAGACCCAGTACTTC.

V and J are TRBV24-1 and TRBJ2-3, with 11 bases fitting TRBD2. The CDR3 length is 16 residues. V lost 10 bases and J lost 0; bases outside the gene matches: 8. CDR1 and CDR2 from the germline V gene are KGHDR and SFDVKD. The DNA for the CDR3 is TGTGCCACTGTGACGAGGACTAGCGGGAGCACAGATACGCAGTATTTT. Its translation: CATVTRTSGSTDTQYF.

This chain connects TRBV18 to TRBJ1-1; 7 nucleotides match TRBD1. Germline values: CDR1 KGHSH, CDR2 LQKENI. The V and J ends lost 1 base and 6 bases, in that order; junction bases with no gene match: 2. The CDR3 covers 13 residues. The CDR3 region is CASSPRQGAEAFF. The CDR3 DNA is TGTGCCAGCTCACCACGGCAGGGGGCTGAAGCTTTCTTT.

The chain uses TRBV5-1 and TRBJ1-2; TRBD1 is a possible D gene (5 bases). The germline CDR1 and CDR2 sequences are SGHRS and YFSETQ. This CDR3 is built from 13 residues. Trimming pared 0 bases from V and 8 bases from J, leaving 11 bases between. The CDR3 sequence is CASSLEGFGGYTF. The CDR3 DNA sequence: TGCGCCAGCAGCTTGGAGGGGTTTGGGGGCTACACCTTC.

This chain links TRBV18 with TRBJ2-3, with TRBD2 as a possible D gene (7 bases). V was pared by 6 bases and J by 5 bases, with 12 bases between. The CDR3 is made up of 13 amino acids. The V gene's germline CDR1 is KGHSH and CDR2 LQKENI. The CDR3 coding sequence is TGTGCCAGCTCTCCGGGGGGCGGAGATACGCAGTATTTT. Translation gives CASSPGGGDTQYF.

The chain carries TRBV11-2 and TRBJ2-7, with D maybe TRBD2 (5 bases). Germline loops: CDR1 SGHAT, CDR2 FQNNGV. The CDR3 consists of 15 residues. V was pared by 5 bases and J by 0 bases, with 14 bases between. The DNA for the CDR3 is TGTGCCAGCAGCGATGGGGTAGCGAGCTCCTACGAGCAGTACTTC. Translation gives CASSDGVASSYEQYF. Filled out from reference TRBV11-2 and TRBJ2-7, the complete variable domain reads EAGVAQSPRYKIIEKRQSVAFWCNPISGHATLYWYQQILGQGPKLLIQFQNNGVVDDSQLPKDRFSAERLKGVDSTLKIQPAKLEDSAVYLCASSDGVASSYEQYFGPGTRLTVT.